This T cell receptor beta chain was retrieved from a study of regulatory T cells in long-lasting Graves disease. Regarding time point: newly diagnosed GD, antithyroid drugs for less than 3 months. Researchers made the TCR library from RNA that was extracted from PBMCs. Arm-PCR of CDR3 regions with iRepertoire HTBI primers generated TCR beta libraries. TCRdb redid the calling of the multiplex PCR reads with MiXCR, one entry per CDR3 protein. The table has a few hundred thousand distinct CDR3 sequences, approximately 12% seen once. CDR1 is DFQATT, CDR2 SNEGSKA, per germline (reference sequence). V was clipped by 0 bases and J by 4 bases, with 13 bases between them. The CDR3 covers 15 residues. This clonotype was counted many times. The antigen is not known. Broader study findings: Lower TCR diversity characterized persistent Graves' patients relative to newly diagnosed patients. The number of shared public clonotypes was higher in persistent patients (approximately 2,500) than new patients (966).

This sample also belongs to another study, concerning T cells in Graves' hyperthyroidism and ophthalmopathy. That study adds: During a first-round RT-PCR of the TCR CDR3, the HTBI primer set was used.

Sequences were derived from peripheral blood mononuclear cells (PBMCs), sampled at new diagnosis, from a patient treated with antithyroid drugs. The clonotype comes from a young woman with Graves disease. V usage is TRBV20-1 and J usage is TRBJ2-1; D perhaps matches TRBD2 (6 bases). Here the CDR3 DNA reads TGCAGTGCTAGAGAGTTGGGGAGGTCTTACAATGAGCAGTTCTTC. Translating gives CSARELGRSYNEQFF.